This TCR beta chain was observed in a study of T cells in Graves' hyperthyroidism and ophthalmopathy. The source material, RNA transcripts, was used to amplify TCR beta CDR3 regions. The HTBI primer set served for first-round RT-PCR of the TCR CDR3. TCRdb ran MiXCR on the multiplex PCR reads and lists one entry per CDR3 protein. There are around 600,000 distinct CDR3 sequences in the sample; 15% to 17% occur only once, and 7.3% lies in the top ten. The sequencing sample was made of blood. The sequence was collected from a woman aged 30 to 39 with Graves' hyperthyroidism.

The chain's CDR3 is CASSSRGLAGVPDTQYF. The CDR3 nucleotides read TGTGCCAGCAGTTCCCGGGGACTAGCGGGAGTCCCTGATACGCAGTATTTT. This rearrangement joins TRBV6-5 to TRBJ2-3; 14 bases align to TRBD2. The CDR3 totals 17 residues. The V and J ends lost 4 bases and 6 bases, in that order; junction bases with no gene match: 9. Germline assignment: CDR1 MNHEY and CDR2 SVGAGI.